Listed here are 3 T cell receptor beta chains from one sample, sequenced in a study of T cells after yellow fever vaccination. TCRdb independently ran MiXCR on the 5' RACE reads; one entry per CDR3 protein. The top ten clones hold about 3% of a sample with some 300,000 distinct CDR3 sequences, around 10% of them seen once. The sequencing here drew on CD4+ T cells sorted from PBMCs, taken 5 days after the yellow fever booster vaccination. Every receptor here comes from a man in his late teens or twenties who received the YFV17D yellow fever vaccine.

The chain combines TRBV6-1 with TRBJ2-7, with unresolved D. CDR1 and CDR2 from the germline V gene are MNHNS and SASEGT. The V gene lost 0 bases and the J gene lost 2 bases, with 11 bases spanning the gap. The CDR3 consists of 15 residues. The CDR3 sequence is CASSEALQVTYEQYV. Here the CDR3 DNA reads TGTGCCAGCAGTGAAGCGCTCCAGGTTACCTACGAGCAGTACGTC.

The gene calls are TRBV21-1 and TRBJ2-6; the listed D gene, TRBD1, was not tested against the DNA. TRBV21-1 is a documented pseudogene. The CDR3 length is 16 residues. Here the CDR3 DNA reads TGTGCCAGCAGCCCACAGGACGGGTCTGGGGCCAACGTCCTGACTTTC. Protein: CASSPQDGSGANVLTF.

J is TRBJ1-1 and V is TRBV18; D is possibly TRBD1 (5 bases). This CDR3 spans 12 amino acids. CDR1 and CDR2 (germline): KGHSH, LQKENI. Trimming removed 8 bases from V and 1 base from J, with 8 bases in between. CDR3 nucleotide sequence: TGTGCCAGCGGCGGGGGGAACACTGAAGCTTTCTTT. Amino acids: CASGGGNTEAFF.